The 14 T cell receptor beta chains reported below all come from one sample, sequenced in a study of response to subunit inactivated influenza vaccine. TCRdb ran MiXCR on the RT-PCR reads and lists one entry per CDR3 protein. Found here are approximately 160,000 distinct CDR3 sequences, 9.5% to 12% of them singletons; the top ten hold about 40%. The sample here was CD8+ T cells sorted from PBMCs, taken roughly 24 months after vaccination. The receptor source for this set is a man aged 50-75 years who received an inactivated influenza vaccine.

This clonotype was found many times. The chain couples TRBV12-3 or TRBV12-4 to TRBJ2-1; D call uncertain. The CDR3 length is 15 residues. The germline V and J ends were trimmed by 1 base and 5 bases, with 12 bases remaining between them. CDR3 nucleotide sequence: TGTGCCAGCAGTTTAGGGCAGTTCCTAAACAATGAGCAGTTCTTC. Translated: CASSLGQFLNNEQFF.

The CDR3 is CASSVPSGGLNEQFF. The CDR3 DNA follows: TGTGCCAGCAGTGTTCCTAGCGGGGGGCTCAATGAGCAGTTCTTC. This chain uses TRBV2 with TRBJ2-1; TRBD2 matches 11 bases. From germline, CDR1 is SNHLY and CDR2 FYNNEI. The V gene end was trimmed by 4 bases and the J gene end by 6 bases; junction bases not matched to a gene: 5. The CDR3 is 15 residues long.

The rearrangement uses TRBV4-2 and TRBJ2-3; 12 nucleotides line up with TRBD2. The CDR3 has 16 residues. Trimming removed 6 bases from V and 2 bases from J; junction bases left unmatched: 6. CDR1 and CDR2 from the germline V gene are LGHNA and YNFKEQ. CDR3 sequence reads: CASRLLAGGFTDTQYF. For the CDR3, the DNA is TGTGCCAGCAGACTGCTAGCGGGAGGGTTCACAGATACGCAGTATTTT.

J is TRBJ2-7 and V is TRBV6-1; tentative D call: TRBD1 (6 bases). Germline CDR1 and CDR2: MNHNS and SASEGT. The V end was cut by 5 bases, the J end by 1 base, with 12 bases between. The CDR3 loop spans 14 amino acids. CDR3 protein: CASSTWDKSYEQYF. CDR3 bases: TGTGCCAGCAGTACCTGGGACAAATCCTACGAGCAGTACTTC.

This chain uses TRBV4-3 with TRBJ2-7, with 13 bases identical to TRBD2. The CDR3 sequence is 16 residues long. Germline CDR1 is LGHNA and CDR2 is YSLEER. J was trimmed by 2 bases and V by 1 base; bases with no gene match: 2. The CDR3 loop reads CASSQGLAGGAYEQYF. The CDR3 DNA reads as TGCGCCAGCAGCCAAGGACTAGCGGGAGGCGCCTACGAGCAGTACTTC.

This clonotype came up a few times. The rearrangement links TRBV15 to TRBJ1-5, with no clear D. The CDR3 is made up of 16 amino acids. Trimming took 3 bases from V and 0 from J, leaving 12 bases between them. Germline V gene sequence: CDR1 LNHNV, CDR2 YYDKDF (reference sequence). As DNA, the CDR3 is TGTGCCACCAGCAGTAGGGAGGATCTTAGCAATCAGCCCCAGCATTTT. Amino acids: CATSSREDLSNQPQHF.

This clonotype was picked up a small number of times. This chain uses TRBV6-1 with TRBJ1-2, with D uncertain. Trimming removed 2 bases from V and 2 bases from J, with 18 bases in between. The germline V gene encodes CDR1 MNHNS and CDR2 SASEGT. The CDR3 has 17 residues. The CDR3 region has the DNA TGTGCCAGCAGTGAATGGGGTTCCAGAACTCTCAACTATGGCTACACCTTC. Translation: CASSEWGSRTLNYGYTF.

A note on this clonotype: Being one base from a much bigger clone, this may be a read error. J is TRBJ2-1 and V is TRBV10-3; D ambiguous. CDR1 and CDR2 from the germline V gene are ENHRY and SYGVKD. CDR3 length: 14 residues. The CDR3, as DNA: TGTGCCATCAGTGACACCAACTCCTACAATGAGCTGTTCTTC. Protein: CAISDTNSYNELFF.

The rearrangement links TRBV27 to TRBJ2-7; no definite D call. This CDR3 is 15 amino acids long. Germline assignment: CDR1 MNHEY and CDR2 SMNVEV (reference sequence). V lost 6 bases, J lost 0 bases, and 15 bases lay in between. CDR3 in amino acids: CASSSSRGNSYEQYF. CDR3 sequence (DNA): TGTGCCAGCAGCTCCTCCCGAGGCAACTCCTACGAGCAGTACTTC.

In its sample, this clonotype was seen many times. At one boundary the junction diverges from the germline segment, which might be a read error. The V call is TRBV7-9, the J call TRBJ2-1; no reliable D call. This CDR3 has 12 amino acids. Germline V lookup: CDR1 SEHNR, CDR2 FQNEAQ (reference sequence). Here the CDR3 DNA reads TGTGCCAGCAGTTTAAACCCCACGACCATTCGGTTC. Translated, it gives CASSLNPTTIRF.

This clonotype appeared many times. The CDR3 region is CASSRGAYEQYF. In DNA form, the CDR3 reads TGTGCCAGCAGCCGGGGAGCCTACGAGCAGTACTTC. The rearrangement joins TRBV27 to TRBJ2-7; TRBD2 is a possible D gene (5 bases). This CDR3 is 12 amino acids long. Trimming removed 6 bases at V and 2 bases at J, with 8 bases between. Germline CDR1 and CDR2: MNHEY and SMNVEV (reference sequence).

The V and J genes are TRBV4-3 and TRBJ1-6, with a possible D match to TRBD1 (6 bases). The CDR3 length is 14 residues. Trimming removed 3 bases from V and 10 bases from J, with 13 bases in between. The germline CDR1 and CDR2 sequences are LGHNA and YSLEER. CDR3 residues: CASSHHREGSPLHF. CDR3 in DNA: TGCGCCAGCAGCCATCACAGGGAGGGATCACCCCTCCACTTT.

The chain employs TRBV19 and TRBJ2-1; 7 bases align to TRBD2. V gave up 4 bases and J gave up 0 bases; unmatched junction bases: 3. Per germline, CDR1 LNHDA and CDR2 SQIVND (reference sequence). This CDR3 has 15 amino acids. The CDR3 nucleotides read TGTGCCAGTAGTACCGGACTAGGCTCCTACAATGAGCAGTTCTTC. It is translated as CASSTGLGSYNEQFF.

This clonotype was found a few times. The chain carries TRBV12-3 or TRBV12-4 and TRBJ2-1; D gene uncertain. This CDR3 has 14 residues. Trimming left V 7 bases short and J 4 bases short, with 14 bases between. The CDR3 nucleotides read TGTGCCAGCAACCTTGGGTCTTCTTACAATGAGCAGTTCTTC. Translated, it gives CASNLGSSYNEQFF.